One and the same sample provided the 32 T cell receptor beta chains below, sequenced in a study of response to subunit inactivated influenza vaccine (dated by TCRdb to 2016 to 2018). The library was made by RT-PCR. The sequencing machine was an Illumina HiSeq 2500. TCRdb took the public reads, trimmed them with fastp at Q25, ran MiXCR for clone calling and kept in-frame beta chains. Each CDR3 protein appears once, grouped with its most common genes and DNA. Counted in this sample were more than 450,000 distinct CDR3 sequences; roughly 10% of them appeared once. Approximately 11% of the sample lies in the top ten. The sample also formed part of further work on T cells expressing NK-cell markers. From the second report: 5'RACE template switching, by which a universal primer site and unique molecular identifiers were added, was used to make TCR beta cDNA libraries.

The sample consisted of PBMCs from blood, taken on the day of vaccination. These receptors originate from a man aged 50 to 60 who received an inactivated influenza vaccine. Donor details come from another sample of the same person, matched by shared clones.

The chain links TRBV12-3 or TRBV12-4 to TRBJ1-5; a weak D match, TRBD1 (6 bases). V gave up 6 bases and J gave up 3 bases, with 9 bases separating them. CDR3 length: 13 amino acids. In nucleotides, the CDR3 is TGTGCCAGCAGCGGACAGAACAATCAGCCCCAGCATTTT. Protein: CASSGQNNQPQHF.

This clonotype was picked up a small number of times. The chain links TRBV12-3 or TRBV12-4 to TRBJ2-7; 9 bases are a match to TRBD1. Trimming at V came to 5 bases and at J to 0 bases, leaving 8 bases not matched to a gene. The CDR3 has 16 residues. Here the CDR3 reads CASSKGTGRYSYEQYF. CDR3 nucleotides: TGTGCCAGCAGTAAAGGGACAGGGAGGTACTCCTACGAGCAGTACTTC.

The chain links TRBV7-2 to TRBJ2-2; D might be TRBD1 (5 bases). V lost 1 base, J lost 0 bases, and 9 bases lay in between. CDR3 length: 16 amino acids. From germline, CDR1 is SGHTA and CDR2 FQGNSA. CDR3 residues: CASSLVPGSNTGELFF. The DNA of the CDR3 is TGTGCCAGCAGCTTAGTCCCAGGGTCGAACACCGGGGAGCTGTTTTTT.

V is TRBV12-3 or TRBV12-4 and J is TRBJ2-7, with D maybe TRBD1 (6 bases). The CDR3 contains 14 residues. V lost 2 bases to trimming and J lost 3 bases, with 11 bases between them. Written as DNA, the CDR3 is TGTGCCAGCAGTTTAAAGGGCAGGGGCTACGAGCAGTACTTC. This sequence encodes CASSLKGRGYEQYF.

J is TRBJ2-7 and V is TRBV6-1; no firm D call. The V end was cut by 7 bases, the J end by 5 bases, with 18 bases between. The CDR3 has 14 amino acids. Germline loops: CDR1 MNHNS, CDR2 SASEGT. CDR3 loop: CASNPPHVVHEQYF. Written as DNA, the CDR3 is TGTGCCAGCAATCCCCCGCATGTGGTCCACGAGCAGTACTTC.

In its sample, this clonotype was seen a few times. The CDR3 spells CSVEVDRTAKNIQYF. In DNA, the CDR3 is TGCAGCGTTGAAGTTGATCGGACGGCGAAAAACATTCAGTACTTC. The chain couples TRBV29-1 to TRBJ2-4; D is unresolved. This CDR3 is built from 15 residues. The germline CDR1 and CDR2 sequences are SQVTM and ANQGSEA. Trimming took off 1 base at V and 4 bases at J, with 14 bases between the two ends.

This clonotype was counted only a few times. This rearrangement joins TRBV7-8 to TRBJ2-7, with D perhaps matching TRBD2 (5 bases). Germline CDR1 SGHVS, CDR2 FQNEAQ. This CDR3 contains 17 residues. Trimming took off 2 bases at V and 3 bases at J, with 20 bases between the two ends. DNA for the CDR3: TGTGCCAGCAGCTTATTCCCCCGGAGGCACTCCGGCTACGAGCAGTACTTC. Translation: CASSLFPRRHSGYEQYF.

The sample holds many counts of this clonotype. CDR3 DNA: TGTGCCAGCAGCTTAGGGTTTAGCGGGGGAAATGAGCAGTTCTTC. Protein product: CASSLGFSGGNEQFF. V usage is TRBV7-2 and J usage is TRBJ2-1; 9 bases fit TRBD2. Germline lookup yields CDR1 SGHTA and CDR2 FQGNSA. The CDR3 has 15 amino acids. With V trimmed by 1 base and J by 7 bases, 5 bases remained unmatched.

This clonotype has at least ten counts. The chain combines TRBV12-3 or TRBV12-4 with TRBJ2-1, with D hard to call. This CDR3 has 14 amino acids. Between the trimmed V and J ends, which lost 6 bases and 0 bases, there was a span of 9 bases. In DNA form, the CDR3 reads TGTGCCAGCAGCCGAGCCAGCTCCTACAATGAGCAGTTCTTC. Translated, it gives CASSRASSYNEQFF.

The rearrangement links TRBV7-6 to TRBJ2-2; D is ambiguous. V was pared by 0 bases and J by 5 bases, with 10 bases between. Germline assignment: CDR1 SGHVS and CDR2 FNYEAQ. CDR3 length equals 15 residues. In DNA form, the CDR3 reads TGTGCCAGCAGCTTAGCGGACCGTCAAACCGGGGAGCTGTTTTTT. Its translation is CASSLADRQTGELFF.

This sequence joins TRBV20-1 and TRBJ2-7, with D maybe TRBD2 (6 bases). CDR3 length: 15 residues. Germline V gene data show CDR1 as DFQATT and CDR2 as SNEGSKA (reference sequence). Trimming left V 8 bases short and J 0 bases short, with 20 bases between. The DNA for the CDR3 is TGCAGTCTGAGGGCCGGGAGTCCGAGCTCCTACGAGCAGTACTTC. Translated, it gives CSLRAGSPSSYEQYF.

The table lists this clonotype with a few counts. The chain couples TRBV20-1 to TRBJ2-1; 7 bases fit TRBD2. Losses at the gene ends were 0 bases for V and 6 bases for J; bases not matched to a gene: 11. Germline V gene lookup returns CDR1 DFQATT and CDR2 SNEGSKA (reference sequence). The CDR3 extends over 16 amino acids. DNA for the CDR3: TGCAGTGCTAGAGATTGGGGGGGAGGCCCAGGCAATGAGCAGTTCTTC. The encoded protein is CSARDWGGGPGNEQFF.

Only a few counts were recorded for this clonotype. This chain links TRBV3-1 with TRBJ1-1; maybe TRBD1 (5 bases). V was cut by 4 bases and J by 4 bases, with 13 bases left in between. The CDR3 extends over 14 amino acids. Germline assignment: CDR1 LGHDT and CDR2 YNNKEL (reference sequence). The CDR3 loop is CASSLLGGATEAFF. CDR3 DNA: TGTGCCAGCAGCCTACTCGGAGGGGCCACTGAAGCTTTCTTT.

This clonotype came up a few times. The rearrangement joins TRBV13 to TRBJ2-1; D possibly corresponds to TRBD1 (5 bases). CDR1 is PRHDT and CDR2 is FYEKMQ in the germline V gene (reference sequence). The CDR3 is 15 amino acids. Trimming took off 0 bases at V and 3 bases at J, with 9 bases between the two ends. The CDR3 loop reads CASSLGGRGYNEQFF. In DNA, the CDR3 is TGTGCCAGCAGCTTAGGAGGAAGGGGCTACAATGAGCAGTTCTTC.

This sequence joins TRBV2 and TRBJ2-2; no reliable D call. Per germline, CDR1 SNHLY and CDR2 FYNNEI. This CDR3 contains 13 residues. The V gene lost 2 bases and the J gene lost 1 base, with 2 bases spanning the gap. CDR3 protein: CASSEQNTGELFF. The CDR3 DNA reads TGTGCCAGCAGTGAACAGAACACCGGGGAGCTGTTTTTT.

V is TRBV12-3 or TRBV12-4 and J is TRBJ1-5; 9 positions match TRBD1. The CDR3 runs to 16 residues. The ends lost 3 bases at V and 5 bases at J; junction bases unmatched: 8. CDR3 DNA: TGTGCCAGCAGTTTCGAGGACAGGGGATTGGATCAGCCCCAGCATTTT. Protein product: CASSFEDRGLDQPQHF.

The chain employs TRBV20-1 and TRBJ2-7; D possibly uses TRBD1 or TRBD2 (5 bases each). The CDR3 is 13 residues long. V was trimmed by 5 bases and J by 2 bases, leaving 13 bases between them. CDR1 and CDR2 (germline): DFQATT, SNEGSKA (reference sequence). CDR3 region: CSAGTRMAYEQYF. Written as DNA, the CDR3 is TGCAGTGCTGGGACCAGGATGGCCTACGAGCAGTACTTC.

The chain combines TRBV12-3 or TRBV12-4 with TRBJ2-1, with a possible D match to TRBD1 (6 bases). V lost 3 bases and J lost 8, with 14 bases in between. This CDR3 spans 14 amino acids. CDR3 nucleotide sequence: TGTGCCAGCAGTTTGAGCAGGGGAATTCATGAGCAGTTCTTC. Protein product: CASSLSRGIHEQFF.

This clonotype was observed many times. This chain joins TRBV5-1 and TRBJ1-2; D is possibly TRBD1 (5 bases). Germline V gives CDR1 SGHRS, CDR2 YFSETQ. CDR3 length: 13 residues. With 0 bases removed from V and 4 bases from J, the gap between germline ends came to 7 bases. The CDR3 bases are TGCGCCAGCAGCTTGGCCGACAGCTATGGCTACACCTTC. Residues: CASSLADSYGYTF.

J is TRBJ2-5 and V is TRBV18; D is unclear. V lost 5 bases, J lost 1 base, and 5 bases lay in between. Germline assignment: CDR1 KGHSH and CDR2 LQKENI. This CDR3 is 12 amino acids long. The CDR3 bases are TGTGCCAGCTCAACCGCCCAAGAGACCCAGTACTTC. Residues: CASSTAQETQYF.

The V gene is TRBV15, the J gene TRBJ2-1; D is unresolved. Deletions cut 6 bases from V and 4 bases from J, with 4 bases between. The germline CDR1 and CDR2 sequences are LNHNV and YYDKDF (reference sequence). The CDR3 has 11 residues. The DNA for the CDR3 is TGTGCCACCAGTGGTTACAATGAGCAGTTCTTC. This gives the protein CATSGYNEQFF.

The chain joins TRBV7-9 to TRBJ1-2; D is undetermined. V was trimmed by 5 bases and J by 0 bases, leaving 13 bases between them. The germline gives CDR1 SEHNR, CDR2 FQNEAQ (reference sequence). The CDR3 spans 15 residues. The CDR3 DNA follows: TGTGCCAGCAGCACTTGGACCGAAGCTAACTATGGCTACACCTTC. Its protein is CASSTWTEANYGYTF.

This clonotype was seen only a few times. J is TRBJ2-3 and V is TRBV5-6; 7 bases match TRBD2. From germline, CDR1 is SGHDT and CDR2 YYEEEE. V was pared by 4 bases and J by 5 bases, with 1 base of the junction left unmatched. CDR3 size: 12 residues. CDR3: CASSAGVDTQYF. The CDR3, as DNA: TGTGCCAGCAGCGCGGGGGTAGATACGCAGTATTTT.

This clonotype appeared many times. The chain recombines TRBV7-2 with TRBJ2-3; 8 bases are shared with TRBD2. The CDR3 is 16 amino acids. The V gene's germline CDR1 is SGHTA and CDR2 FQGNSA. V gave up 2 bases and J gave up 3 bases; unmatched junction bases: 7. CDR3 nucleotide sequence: TGTGCCAGCAGCTTATTTGGGGGCGGGAGGACAGATACGCAGTATTTT. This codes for CASSLFGGGRTDTQYF.

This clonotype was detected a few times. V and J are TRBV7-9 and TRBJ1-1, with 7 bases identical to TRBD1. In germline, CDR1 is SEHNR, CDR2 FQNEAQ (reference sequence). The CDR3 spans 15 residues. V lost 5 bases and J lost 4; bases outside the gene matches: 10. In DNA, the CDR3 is TGTGCCAGCAGCGCTATTACAGGGGTCCCCACTGAAGCTTTCTTT. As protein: CASSAITGVPTEAFF.

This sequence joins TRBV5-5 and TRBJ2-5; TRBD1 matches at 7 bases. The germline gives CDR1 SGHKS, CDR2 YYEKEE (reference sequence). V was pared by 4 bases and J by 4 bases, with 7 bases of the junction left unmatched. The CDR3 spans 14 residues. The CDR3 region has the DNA TGTGCCAGCAGCCTCCGGGCAGGGGGAGAGACCCAGTACTTC. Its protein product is CASSLRAGGETQYF.

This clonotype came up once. The DNA of the CDR3 is TGTGCCAGCAGCGGGACAGGGGCTATTAATGAGCAGTTCTTC. Residues: CASSGTGAINEQFF. The gene calls are TRBV6-4 and TRBJ2-1; TRBD1 aligns across 10 bases. V lost 6 bases and J lost 7; bases outside the gene matches: 6. This CDR3 comprises 14 residues. Per germline, CDR1 MRHNA and CDR2 SNTAGT.

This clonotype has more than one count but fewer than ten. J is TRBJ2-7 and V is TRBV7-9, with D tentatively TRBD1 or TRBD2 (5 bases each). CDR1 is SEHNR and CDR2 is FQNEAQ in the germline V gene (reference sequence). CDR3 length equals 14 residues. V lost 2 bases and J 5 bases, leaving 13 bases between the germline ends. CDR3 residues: CASSLNLRGDEQYF. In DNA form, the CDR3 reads TGTGCCAGCAGCTTAAACCTACGAGGGGACGAGCAGTACTTC.

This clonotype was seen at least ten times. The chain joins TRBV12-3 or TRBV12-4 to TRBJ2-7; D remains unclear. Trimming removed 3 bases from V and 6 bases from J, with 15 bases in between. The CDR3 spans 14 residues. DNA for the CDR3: TGTGCCAGCAGTTTGAGTCGCAACCGCGCCGAGCAGTACTTC. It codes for CASSLSRNRAEQYF.

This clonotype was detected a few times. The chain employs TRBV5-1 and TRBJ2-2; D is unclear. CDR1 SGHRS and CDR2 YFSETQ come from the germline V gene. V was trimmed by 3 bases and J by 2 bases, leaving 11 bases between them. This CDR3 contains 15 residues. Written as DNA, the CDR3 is TGCGCCAGCAGCTCCCTGCAGTTAAACACCGGGGAGCTGTTTTTT. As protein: CASSSLQLNTGELFF. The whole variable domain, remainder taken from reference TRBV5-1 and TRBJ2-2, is KAGVTQTPRYLIKTRGQQVTLSCSPISGHRSVSWYQQTPGQGLQFLFEYFSETQRNKGNFPGRFSGRQFSNSRSEMNVSTLELGDSALYLCASSSLQLNTGELFFGEGSRLTVL.

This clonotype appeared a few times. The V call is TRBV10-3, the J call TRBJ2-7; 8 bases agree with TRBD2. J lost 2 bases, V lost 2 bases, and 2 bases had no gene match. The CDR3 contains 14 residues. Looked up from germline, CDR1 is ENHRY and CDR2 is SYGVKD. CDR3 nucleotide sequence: TGTGCCATCAGTGAGACGGGGGGGACCTACGAGCAGTACTTC. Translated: CAISETGGTYEQYF.

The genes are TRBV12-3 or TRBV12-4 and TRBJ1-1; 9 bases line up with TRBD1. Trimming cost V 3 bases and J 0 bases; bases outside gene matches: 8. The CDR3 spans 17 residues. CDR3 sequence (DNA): TGTGCCAGCAGTTTTATACCGGGACAGGGATTGAACACTGAAGCTTTCTTT. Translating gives CASSFIPGQGLNTEAFF.